This is a list of T cell receptor beta chains from one sample in a study of cytomegalovirus exposure and HLA in healthy donors. Clones were read by immunoSEQ multiplex PCR, and TCRdb kept only the in-frame ones, dropping some. The sample has 90,000 to 130,000 clones, around 85% seen once. Material for sequencing was PBMCs. The receptors stem from a man aged 25 to 40 in good health and CMV-seropositive. Both conserved end residues are part of each CDR3. A D gene is named only where the DNA matches it firmly. Size is omitted from some rows. Given values are once, few, many or a class for expanded clones.

NA | TRBJ2-1 | NA | TRBV6-5 | CAGSTRLTPVDEQFF | TGTGCCGGCAGTACCCGACTAACCCCCGTGGATGAGCAGTTCTTC
TRBD1 | TRBJ2-7 | NA | TRBV30 | CAWRKDRGISYEQYF | TGTGCCTGGAGGAAGGACAGGGGAATCTCCTACGAGCAGTACTTC
NA | TRBJ2-1 | NA | TRBV7-2 | CASSDRVEGFF | TGTGCCAGCAGCGACCGGGTCGAAGGGTTCTTC
TRBD1 | TRBJ1-2 | once | TRBV7-9 | CASSPRTGGAGYTF | TGTGCCAGCAGCCCAAGGACAGGGGGCGCGGGCTACACCTTC
TRBD2 | TRBJ2-3 | NA | TRBV7-2 | CASSLQWLAGPDTQYF | TGTGCCAGCAGCTTACAGTGGCTAGCGGGGCCAGATACGCAGTATTTT
TRBD2 | TRBJ2-5 | NA | TRBV14 | CASSGASGEETQYF | TGTGCCAGCAGCGGGGCTAGCGGTGAAGAGACCCAGTACTTC
TRBD1 | TRBJ1-1 | few | TRBV6-5 | CASSYGTVSEAFF | TGTGCCAGCAGTTACGGGACAGTTTCTGAAGCTTTCTTT
TRBD2 | TRBJ2-2 | NA | TRBV19 | CASSIGLAGTGELFF | TGTGCCAGTAGTATAGGGCTAGCGGGGACCGGGGAGCTGTTTTTT
NA | TRBJ2-2 | NA | TRBV7-2 | CASSLDGRLNTGELFF | TGTGCCAGCAGCTTAGATGGGAGACTAAACACCGGGGAGCTGTTTTTT
TRBD1 | TRBJ2-6 | NA | TRBV19 | CASSIGLLHSTGAGSGANVLTF | TGTGCCAGTAGTATAGGCCTTCTTCATTCGACAGGGGCAGGCTCTGGGGCCAACGTCCTGACTTTC
NA | TRBJ2-6 | NA | TRBV30 | CAWSRPSSGANVLTF | TGTGCCTGGAGCAGGCCCTCCTCTGGGGCCAACGTCCTGACTTTC
TRBD1 | TRBJ1-1 | NA | TRBV10-1 | CASSEPGQGFTEAFF | TGCGCCAGCAGTGAGCCCGGACAGGGGTTCACTGAAGCTTTCTTT
NA | TRBJ2-3 | few | TRBV5-1 | CASSFRTNTDTQYF | TGCGCCAGCAGCTTTAGGACTAACACAGATACGCAGTATTTT
NA | TRBJ2-3 | NA | TRBV9 | CASSVRGTTDTQYF | TGTGCCAGCAGCGTAAGGGGGACCACAGATACGCAGTATTTT
TRBD2 | TRBJ2-5 | NA | TRBV4-2 | CASSQEYGTSGGPVETQYF | TGTGCCAGCAGCCAAGAATATGGTACTAGCGGGGGGCCGGTGGAGACCCAGTACTTC
NA | TRBJ1-6 | NA | TRBV10-3 | CAIRAEQFRGNSPLHF | TGTGCCATCAGGGCGGAACAATTTAGGGGAAATTCACCCCTCCACTTT
NA | TRBJ1-2 | few | TRBV6-6 | CASSSLGGAENYGYTF | TGTGCCAGCAGTTCTCTCGGGGGGGCGGAGAACTATGGCTACACCTTC
TRBD1 | TRBJ1-5 | NA | TRBV10-3 | CAISADRGGNQPQHF | TGTGCCATCAGCGCTGACAGGGGGGGCAATCAGCCCCAGCATTTT
NA | TRBJ1-6 | few | TRBV11-2 | CASSLDGLNSPLHF | TGTGCCAGCAGCTTAGATGGCCTTAATTCACCCCTCCACTTT
NA | TRBJ2-3 | NA | TRBV5-1 | CASSLTSRPPDTQYF | TGCGCCAGCAGCTTAACTAGTAGGCCCCCAGATACGCAGTATTTT
NA | TRBJ1-6 | NA | TRBV4-2 | CASSQERWGGGSPLHF | TGTGCCAGCAGCCAAGAACGTTGGGGGGGAGGTTCACCCCTCCACTTT
NA | TRBJ1-1 | few | TRBV4-3 | CASSQGGRAEAFF | TGCGCCAGCAGCCAGGGAGGTAGGGCTGAAGCTTTCTTT
TRBD1 | TRBJ1-1 | NA | TRBV28 | CASSYRGGFNTEAFF | TGTGCCAGCAGCTACAGGGGAGGCTTTAACACTGAAGCTTTCTTT
NA | TRBJ2-2 | NA | TRBV7-6 | CASSIRTGTGDGELFF | TGTGCCAGCAGCATACGGACCGGGACGGGGGACGGGGAGCTGTTTTTT
TRBD1 | TRBJ2-3 | NA | TRBV6-5 | CASLEKDRGADTQYF | TGTGCCAGCCTAGAAAAGGACAGGGGGGCAGATACGCAGTATTTT
TRBD1 | TRBJ2-7 | few | TRBV19 | CATGQALSYEQYF | TGTGCCACGGGACAGGCGCTCTCCTACGAGCAGTACTTC
TRBD2 | TRBJ2-2 | once | TRBV18 | CASSPRLAGNTGELFF | TGTGCCAGCTCACCCCGACTAGCGGGAAACACCGGGGAGCTGTTTTTT
NA | TRBJ2-5 | NA | TRBV30 | CAWSVPPGETQYF | TGTGCCTGGAGTGTACCCCCCGGGGAGACCCAGTACTTC
NA | TRBJ1-3 | NA | TRBV25-1 | CASLGALASGNTIYF | TGTGCCAGCCTGGGGGCACTTGCTTCTGGAAACACCATATATTTT
TRBD1 | TRBJ1-2 | NA | TRBV18 | CASSPVPGQGAYGYTF | TGTGCCAGCTCACCGGTTCCCGGACAGGGGGCTTATGGCTACACCTTC
TRBD1 | TRBJ1-2 | NA | TRBV6-5 | CASRRQGPLYGYTF | TGTGCCAGCAGAAGACAGGGTCCTCTCTATGGCTACACCTTC
TRBD1 | TRBJ2-7 | NA | TRBV11-3 | CASSLTGFASYEQYF | TGTGCCAGCAGCCTGACAGGGTTTGCATCCTACGAGCAGTACTTC
NA | TRBJ2-3 | NA | TRBV21-1 | CAGRGGHNTDTQYF | TGTGCCGGACGGGGGGGACATAACACAGATACGCAGTATTTT
NA | TRBJ2-7 | NA | TRBV6-6 | CASSDTSSYEQYF | TGTGCCAGCAGTGATACATCCTCCTACGAGCAGTACTTC
TRBD1 | TRBJ1-2 | NA | TRBV6-6 | CASSRLAGTGGAIPF | TGTGCCAGCAGTAGATTGGCCGGGACAGGGGGCGCGATCCCCTTC
NA | TRBJ2-1 | few | TRBV6-4 | CASSEGHLWFF | TGTGCCAGCAGCGAGGGACACCTCTGGTTCTTC
TRBD1 | TRBJ1-2 | once | TRBV20-1 | CSATGGYGYTF | TGCAGTGCTACAGGGGGCTATGGCTACACCTTC
NA | TRBJ1-3 | NA | TRBV9 | CASNRGGSGNTIYF | TGTGCCTCTAACCGGGGGGGCTCTGGAAACACCATATATTTT
TRBD1 | TRBJ1-6 | NA | TRBV9 | CASSPGTGGSSPLHF | TGTGCCAGCAGCCCCGGGACAGGGGGTAGTTCACCCCTCCACTTT
TRBD1 | TRBJ1-2 | NA | TRBV13 | CASSGTGNYGYTF | TGTGCCAGCAGCGGGACAGGCAACTATGGCTACACCTTC
TRBD1 | TRBJ2-7 | few | TRBV5-4 | CASSLGTGPIYEQYF | TGTGCCAGCAGCTTGGGGACAGGGCCAATCTACGAGCAGTACTTC
TRBD1 | TRBJ1-2 | NA | TRBV7-4 | CASSTRQGARGYTF | TGTGCCAGCAGCACCCGACAGGGGGCGCGGGGCTACACCTTC
TRBD2 | TRBJ2-3 | NA | TRBV11-3 | CASSPRLAGGSRTQYF | TGTGCCAGCAGCCCACGACTAGCGGGGGGCTCTAGGACGCAGTATTTT